This record concerns one T cell receptor beta chain sequence. Its antigen is unknown. Trimming shortened V by 4 bases and J by 1 base, and 11 bases separated the two germline ends. This CDR3 comprises 13 residues. The germline V gene encodes CDR1 SQVTM and CDR2 ANQGSEA. This sample stems from a study of T cells in tuberculosis. Study overall: A South African cohort included IGRA-negative adolescents, latently infected IGRA-positive adolescents and adults with active tuberculosis.

Regarding the study as a whole: GMM-specific TCRs were nearer to active tuberculosis alpha repertoires, suggesting expansion.

Unsorted cryopreserved PBMC were sequenced, averaging roughly 100,000 T cells per clinical donor. The assay was immunoSEQ multiplex PCR, and TCRdb's table has in-frame clones only and misses some. The sample has 35,000 to 55,000 clones, around 96% seen once. J is TRBJ2-7 and V is TRBV29-1, with D maybe TRBD1 (5 bases). This TCR came from a donor aged 10 to 29 with latent tuberculosis or without tuberculosis infection. Source material: PBMCs. CDR3 DNA sequence: TGCAGCGTTGTTCAGGACACATCCTACGAGCAGTACTTC. This sequence encodes CSVVQDTSYEQYF.